The clone carrying this TCR beta chain showed up just a few times. This specimen comes from a study of blood T cell repertoires in COVID-19. About the study: Specimens from acute and convalescent COVID-19 originated in the United States, Italy and Spain. From T cells, B-cell-depleted T cells, or PBMCs came the material, which was cDNA or gDNA.

Germline CDR1 and CDR2: LNHDA and SQIVND (reference sequence). The V end was cut by 3 bases, the J end by 7 bases, with 19 bases between. The CDR3 runs 16 residues. Authors' processing steps: Amplification of reference gene primers provided the estimated nucleated cell counts. Produced via immunoSEQ multiplex PCR; TCRdb's table is partial and in-frame only. V and J calls and clone size are those listed in that table; D and trimming were worked out from the DNA. The sample consists of over 120,000 clones, 87% of them appearing once. The source is a woman aged 50 to 60 with acute or convalescent COVID-19. The specimen sequenced was peripheral blood. The J gene is TRBJ1-5, the V gene TRBV19; D possibly corresponds to TRBD1 (5 bases). The CDR3, as DNA: TGTGCCAGTAGTATGATAGGGGATGATGGGTCCCAGCCCCAGCATTTT. This gives the protein CASSMIGDDGSQPQHF.